These 8 T cell receptor beta chains originate from one sample sequenced in a study of cytomegalovirus exposure and HLA in healthy donors. PCR was performed using 60 Vbeta and 13 Jbeta primers. This table comes from immunoSEQ multiplex PCR, and its TCRdb copy is limited to in-frame clones, with some not included. The sample carries approximately 100,000 clones, 70% recorded once. Sequencing used PBMCs. The source of these receptors is a middle-aged man in good health and CMV-seropositive.

The chain combines TRBV19 with TRBJ2-6, with a weak D call TRBD2 (6 bases). Germline V gives CDR1 LNHDA, CDR2 SQIVND (reference sequence). CDR3 length: 18 residues. V was shortened by 8 bases and J by 4 bases, with 24 bases between the two germline ends. CDR3 loop: CASSFSGTSQPGANVLTF. The DNA for the CDR3 is TGTGCCAGTTCTTTTTCCGGGACTTCCCAACCGGGGGCCAACGTCCTGACTTTC. Supplemented by reference TRBV19 and TRBJ2-6, the full variable domain reads DGGITQSPKYLFRKEGQNVTLSCEQNLNHDAMYWYRQDPGQGLRLIYYSQIVNDFQKGDIAEGYSVSREKKESFPLTVTSAQKNPTAFYLCASSFSGTSQPGANVLTFGAGSRLTVL.

V usage is TRBV4-1 and J usage is TRBJ1-2; 9 nucleotides line up with TRBD1. After removal of 3 bases from V and 6 bases from J, the junction contained 2 bases not matched to a gene. The CDR3 covers 13 residues. CDR1 and CDR2 from the germline V gene are MGHRA and YSYEKL. This CDR3 reads CASSQWTGDGYTF. DNA of the CDR3: TGCGCCAGCAGCCAGTGGACAGGGGATGGCTACACCTTC.

The chain recombines TRBV6-4 with TRBJ1-4; no clear D gene. V was pared by 5 bases and J by 10 bases, with 17 bases between. CDR3 length: 14 residues. CDR1 is MRHNA, CDR2 SNTAGT, per germline. The CDR3 nucleotides are TGTGCCAGCAGTTTTCCGGGCCCCCGGGGAAAACTGTTTTTT. It codes for CASSFPGPRGKLFF.

The chain is built from TRBV7-9 and TRBJ2-3, with D possibly TRBD1 on 6 matching bases. The CDR3 runs 13 residues. Trimming took 3 bases from V and 7 from J, leaving 11 bases between them. Germline CDR1 is SEHNR and CDR2 is FQNEAQ (reference sequence). The CDR3 DNA sequence: TGTGCCAGCAGCTTGGCCGGGACAAATACGCAGTATTTT. Translating gives CASSLAGTNTQYF.

The chain employs TRBV19 and TRBJ2-3, with D unresolved. Germline CDR1 reads LNHDA; CDR2 reads SQIVND (reference sequence). Trimming left V 5 bases short and J 8 bases short, with 8 bases between. CDR3 length: 11 residues. The CDR3 is CASSPGGTQYF. CDR3 DNA: TGTGCCAGTAGTCCCGGTGGTACGCAGTATTTT. The complete variable domain, with remaining parts taken from reference TRBV19 and TRBJ2-3, reads DGGITQSPKYLFRKEGQNVTLSCEQNLNHDAMYWYRQDPGQGLRLIYYSQIVNDFQKGDIAEGYSVSREKKESFPLTVTSAQKNPTAFYLCASSPGGTQYFGPGTRLTVL.

V gene TRBV5-1 combines with J gene TRBJ1-2; the D is unclear. Germline CDR1 SGHRS, CDR2 YFSETQ. V was pared by 2 bases and J by 5 bases, with 10 bases between. The CDR3 is 13 residues long. The CDR3 sequence is CASSFATNYGYTF. DNA of the CDR3: TGCGCCAGCAGCTTTGCGACAAATTATGGCTACACCTTC.

This clone was counted between two and nine times. The rearrangement joins TRBV9 to TRBJ2-3, with D perhaps TRBD2 (5 bases). CDR3 size: 15 residues. Germline-derived CDR1 and CDR2 are SGDLS and YYNGEE. V lost 4 bases to trimming and J lost 3 bases, with 15 bases between them. CDR3 DNA: TGTGCCAGCAGCCCCCGAGGAGGAGATACAGATACGCAGTATTTT. This translates into CASSPRGGDTDTQYF.

A few counts support this clone. The chain employs TRBV18 and TRBJ1-5; 11 nucleotides match TRBD1. V dropped 3 bases and J dropped 0; count of bases not matched to a gene: 7. Germline-derived CDR1 and CDR2 are KGHSH and LQKENI. The CDR3 extends over 18 amino acids. DNA of the CDR3: TGTGCCAGCTCACCCACGGGACAGGGGGGAATTAGCAATCAGCCCCAGCATTTT. Residues: CASSPTGQGGISNQPQHF.